This T cell receptor (beta chain) was profiled in a study of Ad26.COV2.S vaccination and SARS-CoV-2 variants. Points from the study as a whole: Reportedly, spike-specific CD8+ and CD4+ T cell responses achieved substantial breadth once vaccination had taken place. Breadth and depth estimates from TCRs may understate total T cell responses. Vaccine recipients posted higher spike-specific TCR breadth than their placebo counterparts.

The V end lost 3 bases, the J end lost 2 bases, and 14 bases lay between the germline ends. The CDR3 loop spans 15 amino acids. Germline lookup yields CDR1 KGHSH and CDR2 LQKENI. Remarks on this clone: As yet, its antigen is unknown.

Method: immunoSEQ multiplex PCR; TCRdb's copy keeps in-frame clones and lacks some. Of 120,000 to 150,000 clones in the sample, around 86% were seen once. The rearrangement uses TRBV18 and TRBJ2-7, with D possibly TRBD1 on 5 matching bases. The TCR originated in a human donor who had recovered from COVID-19. This specimen was peripheral blood, taken after recovery from COVID-19. As DNA, the CDR3 is TGTGCCAGCTCACCGTTTGGGGCCGCCACCTACGAGCAGTACTTC. Translated: CASSPFGAATYEQYF.